This section outlines one T cell receptor beta chain sequence together with its context. The record originates from a study of control samples from healthy donors and cancer patients. The protocol was immunoSEQ multiplex PCR, while the TCRdb copy is restricted to in-frame clones and leaves out a portion. The listing contains 150,000 to 200,000 clones. Germline CDR1 SGHVS, CDR2 FQNEAQ. This CDR3 is built from 16 residues. V was cut by 4 bases and J by 4 bases, with 16 bases left in between. This receptor was identified in a woman aged 30 to 39 in good health. The sequenced sample was blood. This chain links TRBV7-8 with TRBJ1-4, with D unclear. The CDR3 DNA follows: TGTGCCAGCAGCTCTTCCGGAAGTCTTGGTAATGAAAAACTGTTTTTT. It specifies CASSSSGSLGNEKLFF.